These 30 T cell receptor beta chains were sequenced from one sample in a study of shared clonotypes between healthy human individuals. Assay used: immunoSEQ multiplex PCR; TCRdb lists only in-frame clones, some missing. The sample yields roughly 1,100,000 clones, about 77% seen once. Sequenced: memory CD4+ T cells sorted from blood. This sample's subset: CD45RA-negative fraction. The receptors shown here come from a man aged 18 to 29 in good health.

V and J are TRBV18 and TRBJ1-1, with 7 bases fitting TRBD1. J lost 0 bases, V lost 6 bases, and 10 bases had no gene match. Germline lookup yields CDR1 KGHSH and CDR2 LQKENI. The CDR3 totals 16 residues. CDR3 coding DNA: TGTGCCAGCTCCCCCAGGGGGACAGTCATGAACACTGAAGCTTTCTTT. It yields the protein CASSPRGTVMNTEAFF.

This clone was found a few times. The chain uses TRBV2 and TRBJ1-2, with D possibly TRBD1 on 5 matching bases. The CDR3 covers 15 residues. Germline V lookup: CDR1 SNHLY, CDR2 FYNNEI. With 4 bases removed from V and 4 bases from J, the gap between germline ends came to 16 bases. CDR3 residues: CASSAGRVEIYGYTF. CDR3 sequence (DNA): TGTGCCAGCAGTGCTGGCAGGGTGGAGATCTATGGCTACACCTTC. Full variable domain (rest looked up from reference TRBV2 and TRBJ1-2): EPEVTQTPSHQVTQMGQEVILRCVPISNHLYFYWYRQILGQKVEFLVSFYNNEISEKSEIFDDQFSVERPDGSNFTLKIRSTKLEDSAMYFCASSAGRVEIYGYTFGSGTRLTVV.

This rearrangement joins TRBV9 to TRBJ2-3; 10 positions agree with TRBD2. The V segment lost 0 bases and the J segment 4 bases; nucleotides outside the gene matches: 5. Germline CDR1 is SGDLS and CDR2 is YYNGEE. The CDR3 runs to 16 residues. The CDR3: CASSVDSGGVSDTQYF. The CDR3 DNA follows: TGTGCCAGCAGCGTAGACAGCGGGGGGGTCTCAGATACGCAGTATTTT.

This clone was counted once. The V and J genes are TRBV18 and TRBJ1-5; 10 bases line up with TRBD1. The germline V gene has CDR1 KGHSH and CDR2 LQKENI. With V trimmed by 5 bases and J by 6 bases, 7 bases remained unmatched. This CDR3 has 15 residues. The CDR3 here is CASSSDRGVSQPQHF. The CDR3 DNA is TGTGCCAGCTCATCGGACAGGGGGGTGAGTCAGCCCCAGCATTTT.

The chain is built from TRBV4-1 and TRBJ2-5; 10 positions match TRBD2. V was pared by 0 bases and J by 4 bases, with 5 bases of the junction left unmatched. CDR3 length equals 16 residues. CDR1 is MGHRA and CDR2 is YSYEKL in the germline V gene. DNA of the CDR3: TGCGCCAGCAGCCAAGATCTAGCGGGGGTAAGAGAGACCCAGTACTTC. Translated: CASSQDLAGVRETQYF.

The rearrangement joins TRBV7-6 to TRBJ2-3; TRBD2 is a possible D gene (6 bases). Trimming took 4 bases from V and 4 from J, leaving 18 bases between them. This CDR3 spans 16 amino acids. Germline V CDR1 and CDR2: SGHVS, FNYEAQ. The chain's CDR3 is CASSSKGLAIADTQYF. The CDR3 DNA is TGTGCCAGCAGCTCAAAGGGTCTAGCGATCGCAGATACGCAGTATTTT.

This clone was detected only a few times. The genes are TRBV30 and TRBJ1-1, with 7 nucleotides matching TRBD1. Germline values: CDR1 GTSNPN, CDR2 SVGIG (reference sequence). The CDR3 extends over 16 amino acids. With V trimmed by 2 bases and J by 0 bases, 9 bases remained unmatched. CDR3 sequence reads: CAWSPPGTAMNTEAFF. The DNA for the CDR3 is TGTGCCTGGAGTCCGCCTGGGACAGCTATGAACACTGAAGCTTTCTTT.

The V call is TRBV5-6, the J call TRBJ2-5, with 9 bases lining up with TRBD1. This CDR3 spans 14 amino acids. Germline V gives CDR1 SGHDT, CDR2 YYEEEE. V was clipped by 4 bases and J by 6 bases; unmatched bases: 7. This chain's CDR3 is CASSRRDRAKTQYF. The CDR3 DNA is TGTGCCAGCAGCAGGAGGGACAGGGCTAAGACCCAGTACTTC.

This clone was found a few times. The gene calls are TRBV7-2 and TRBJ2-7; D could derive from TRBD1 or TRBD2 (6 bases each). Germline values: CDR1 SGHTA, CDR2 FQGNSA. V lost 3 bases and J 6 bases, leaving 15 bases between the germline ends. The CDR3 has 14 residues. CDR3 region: CASSFGGQLGEQYF. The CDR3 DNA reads TGTGCCAGCAGCTTCGGGGGCCAACTAGGCGAGCAGTACTTC.

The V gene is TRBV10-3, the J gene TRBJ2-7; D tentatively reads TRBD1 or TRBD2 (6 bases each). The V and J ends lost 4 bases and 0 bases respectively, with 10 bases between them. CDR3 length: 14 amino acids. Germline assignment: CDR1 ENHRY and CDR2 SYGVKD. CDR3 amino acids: CAISVGGSSYEQYF. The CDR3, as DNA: TGTGCCATCAGTGTGGGGGGCAGCTCCTACGAGCAGTACTTC.

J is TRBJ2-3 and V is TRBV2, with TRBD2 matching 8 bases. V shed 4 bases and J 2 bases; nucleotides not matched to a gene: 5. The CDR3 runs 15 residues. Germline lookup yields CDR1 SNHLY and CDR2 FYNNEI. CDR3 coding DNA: TGTGCCAGCAGTGCGCTAGCGGGCTCCACAGATACGCAGTATTTT. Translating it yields CASSALAGSTDTQYF.

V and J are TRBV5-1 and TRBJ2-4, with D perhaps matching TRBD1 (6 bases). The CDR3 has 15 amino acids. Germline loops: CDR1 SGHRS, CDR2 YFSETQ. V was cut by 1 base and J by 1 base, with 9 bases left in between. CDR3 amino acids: CASSLTGSAKNIQYF. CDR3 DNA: TGCGCCAGCAGCTTGACAGGGTCGGCCAAAAACATTCAGTACTTC.

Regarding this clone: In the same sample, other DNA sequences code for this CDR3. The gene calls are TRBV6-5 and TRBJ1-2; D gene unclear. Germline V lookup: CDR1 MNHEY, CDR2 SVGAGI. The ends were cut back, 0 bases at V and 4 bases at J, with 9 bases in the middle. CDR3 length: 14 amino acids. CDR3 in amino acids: CASSYSGTAYGYTF. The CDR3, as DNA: TGTGCCAGCAGTTACTCGGGTACAGCCTATGGCTACACCTTC.

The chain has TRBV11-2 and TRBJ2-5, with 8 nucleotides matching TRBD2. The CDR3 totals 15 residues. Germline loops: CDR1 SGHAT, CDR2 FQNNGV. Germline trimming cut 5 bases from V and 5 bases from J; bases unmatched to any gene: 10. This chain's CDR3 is CASSPGLGFGETQYF. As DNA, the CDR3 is TGTGCCAGCAGCCCGGGACTAGGGTTCGGGGAGACCCAGTACTTC.

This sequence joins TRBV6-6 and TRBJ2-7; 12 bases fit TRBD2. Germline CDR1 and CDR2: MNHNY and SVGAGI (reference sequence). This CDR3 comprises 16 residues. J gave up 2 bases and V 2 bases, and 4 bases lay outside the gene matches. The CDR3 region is CASSYPSGRATYEQYF. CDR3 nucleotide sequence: TGTGCCAGCAGTTACCCTAGCGGGAGGGCGACCTACGAGCAGTACTTC.

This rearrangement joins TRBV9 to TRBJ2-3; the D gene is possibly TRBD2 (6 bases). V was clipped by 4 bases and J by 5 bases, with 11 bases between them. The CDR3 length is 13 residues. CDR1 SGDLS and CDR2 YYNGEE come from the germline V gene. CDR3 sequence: CASSSRLEDTQYF. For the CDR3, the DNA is TGTGCCAGCAGCTCCAGACTAGAAGATACGCAGTATTTT.

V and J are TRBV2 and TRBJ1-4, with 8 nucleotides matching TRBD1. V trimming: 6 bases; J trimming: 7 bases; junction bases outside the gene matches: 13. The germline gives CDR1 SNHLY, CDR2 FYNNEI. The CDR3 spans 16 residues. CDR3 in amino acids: CASRNPGQGAGEKLFF. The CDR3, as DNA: TGTGCCAGCAGGAACCCTGGGCAGGGGGCTGGTGAAAAACTGTTTTTT.

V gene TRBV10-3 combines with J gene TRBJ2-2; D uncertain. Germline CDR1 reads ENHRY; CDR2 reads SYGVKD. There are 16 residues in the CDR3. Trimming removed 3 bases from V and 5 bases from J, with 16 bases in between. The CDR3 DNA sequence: TGTGCCATCAGTGATCGGGTTCAGGCTCCGACCGGGGAGCTGTTTTTT. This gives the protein CAISDRVQAPTGELFF.

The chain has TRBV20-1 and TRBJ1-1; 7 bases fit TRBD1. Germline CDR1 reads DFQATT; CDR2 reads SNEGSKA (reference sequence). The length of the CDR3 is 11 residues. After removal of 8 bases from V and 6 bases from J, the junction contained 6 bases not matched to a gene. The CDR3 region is CSSRDSSEAFF. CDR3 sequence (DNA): TGCAGTTCCCGGGACAGCTCTGAAGCTTTCTTT.

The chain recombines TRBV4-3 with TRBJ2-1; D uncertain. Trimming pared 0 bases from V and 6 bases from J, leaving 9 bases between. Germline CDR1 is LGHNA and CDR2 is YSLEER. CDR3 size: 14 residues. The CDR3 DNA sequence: TGCGCCAGCAGCCAAGAACTAAGGTCCAATGAGCAGTTCTTC. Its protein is CASSQELRSNEQFF.

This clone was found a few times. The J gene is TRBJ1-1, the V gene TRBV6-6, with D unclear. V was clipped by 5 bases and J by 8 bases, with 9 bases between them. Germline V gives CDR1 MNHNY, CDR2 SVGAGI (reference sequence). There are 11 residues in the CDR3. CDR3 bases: TGTGCCAGCAGTAATCATGTGGAAGCTTTCTTT. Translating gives CASSNHVEAFF.

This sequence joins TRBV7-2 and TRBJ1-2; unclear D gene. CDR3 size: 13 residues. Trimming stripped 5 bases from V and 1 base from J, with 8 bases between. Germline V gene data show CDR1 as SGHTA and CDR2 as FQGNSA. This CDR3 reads CASSIHSNYGYTF. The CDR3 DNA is TGTGCCAGCAGCATACACAGTAACTATGGCTACACCTTC.

CDR3 nucleotide sequence: TGTGCCAGCATCCGGCGGGGTAGCTCCTACGAGCAGTACTTC. Its protein is CASIRRGSSYEQYF. This chain links TRBV28 with TRBJ2-7; tentative D call: TRBD2 (6 bases). Germline values: CDR1 MDHEN, CDR2 SYDVKM. The CDR3 length is 14 residues. The V gene lost 7 bases and the J gene lost 0 bases, with 13 bases spanning the gap.

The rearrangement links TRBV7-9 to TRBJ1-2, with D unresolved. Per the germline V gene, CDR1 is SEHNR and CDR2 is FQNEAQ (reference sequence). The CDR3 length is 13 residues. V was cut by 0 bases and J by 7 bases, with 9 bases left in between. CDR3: CASSLARLGGYTF. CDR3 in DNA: TGTGCCAGCAGCTTAGCGAGGCTAGGTGGCTACACCTTC.

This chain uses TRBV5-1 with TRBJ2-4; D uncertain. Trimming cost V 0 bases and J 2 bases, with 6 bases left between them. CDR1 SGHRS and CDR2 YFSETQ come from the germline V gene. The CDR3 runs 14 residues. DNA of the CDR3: TGCGCCAGCAGCTTGGAAGGATCCAAAAACATTCAGTACTTC. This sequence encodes CASSLEGSKNIQYF.

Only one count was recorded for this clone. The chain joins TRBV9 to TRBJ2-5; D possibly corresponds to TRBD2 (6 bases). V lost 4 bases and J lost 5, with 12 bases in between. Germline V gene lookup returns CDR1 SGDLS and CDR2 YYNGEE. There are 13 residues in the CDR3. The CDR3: CASSRSGGETQYF. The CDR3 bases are TGTGCCAGCAGCCGCAGCGGAGGGGAGACCCAGTACTTC.

Written as DNA, the CDR3 is TGCGCCAGCGGTCGTGGACGAGACTACGAGCAGTACTTC. It yields the protein CASGRGRDYEQYF. This chain uses TRBV5-1 with TRBJ2-7; no clear D. Germline CDR1 SGHRS, CDR2 YFSETQ. The V end lost 7 bases, the J end lost 3 bases, and 14 bases lay between the germline ends. This CDR3 contains 13 residues.

Here the CDR3 DNA reads TGTGCCAGCAGCTTAGGGGAGGGGAAAGGAGAAAAACTGTTTTTT. Its translation is CASSLGEGKGEKLFF. The gene calls are TRBV7-2 and TRBJ1-4; weak D call: TRBD1 (5 bases). V was shortened by 1 base and J by 8 bases, with 14 bases between the two germline ends. The CDR3 runs to 15 residues. Looked up from germline, CDR1 is SGHTA and CDR2 is FQGNSA.

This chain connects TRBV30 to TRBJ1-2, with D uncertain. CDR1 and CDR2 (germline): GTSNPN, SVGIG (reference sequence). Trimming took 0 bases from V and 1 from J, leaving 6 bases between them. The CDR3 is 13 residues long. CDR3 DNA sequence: TGTGCCTGGAGTGTAACATTTAACTATGGCTACACCTTC. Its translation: CAWSVTFNYGYTF.

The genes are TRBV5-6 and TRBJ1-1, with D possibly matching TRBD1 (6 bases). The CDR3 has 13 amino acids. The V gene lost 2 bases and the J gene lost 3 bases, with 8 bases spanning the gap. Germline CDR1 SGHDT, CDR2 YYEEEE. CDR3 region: CASSFRTDTEAFF. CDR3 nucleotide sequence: TGTGCCAGCAGCTTTCGGACAGACACTGAAGCTTTCTTT. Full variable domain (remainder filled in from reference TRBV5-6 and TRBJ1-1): DAGVTQSPTHLIKTRGQQVTLRCSPKSGHDTVSWYQQALGQGPQFIFQYYEEEERQRGNFPDRFSGHQFPNYSSELNVNALLLGDSALYLCASSFRTDTEAFFGQGTRLTVV.